This T cell receptor beta chain was retrieved from a study of graft-versus-host responses after intestinal transplantation. The method was immunoSEQ multiplex PCR; TCRdb's version includes in-frame clones alone and lacks a portion of them. The sample has 15,000 to 20,000 clones; about a third are singletons. The TCR comes from a human patient who was an organ donor for intestinal transplantation. Here the sequenced sample was alloreactive CD4+ T cells from a mixed lymphocyte reaction culture, taken before transplantation. Specified subset: CFSE-low proliferating T cells sorted from roughly 6-day pre-transplant mixed lymphocyte reaction (GvH or HvG direction).

CDR3 loop: CASSLQGPSTEAFF. The DNA of the CDR3 is TGTGCCAGCAGCCTCCAGGGTCCCTCCACTGAAGCTTTCTTT. The chain is built from TRBV11-2 and TRBJ1-1; possibly TRBD1 for D (5 bases). This CDR3 contains 14 residues. The V end was cut by 5 bases, the J end by 4 bases, with 14 bases between. Germline values: CDR1 SGHAT, CDR2 FQNNGV.